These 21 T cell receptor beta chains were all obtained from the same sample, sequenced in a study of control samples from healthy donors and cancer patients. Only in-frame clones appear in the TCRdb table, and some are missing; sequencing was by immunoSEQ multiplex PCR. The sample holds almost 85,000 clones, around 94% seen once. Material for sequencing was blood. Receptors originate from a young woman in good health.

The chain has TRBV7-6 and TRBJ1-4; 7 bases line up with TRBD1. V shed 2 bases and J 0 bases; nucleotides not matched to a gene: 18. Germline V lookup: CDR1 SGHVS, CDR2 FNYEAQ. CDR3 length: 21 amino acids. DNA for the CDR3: TGTGCCAGCAGCTTATCTCAGAGGGGGCTTCTCCCACCCCCAACTAATGAAAAACTGTTTTTT. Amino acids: CASSLSQRGLLPPPTNEKLFF.

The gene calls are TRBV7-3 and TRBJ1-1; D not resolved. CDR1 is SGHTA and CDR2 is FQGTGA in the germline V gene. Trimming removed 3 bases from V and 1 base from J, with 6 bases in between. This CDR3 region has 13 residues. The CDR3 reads CASSLWGNTEAFF. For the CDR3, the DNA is TGTGCCAGCAGCTTGTGGGGGAACACTGAAGCTTTCTTT.

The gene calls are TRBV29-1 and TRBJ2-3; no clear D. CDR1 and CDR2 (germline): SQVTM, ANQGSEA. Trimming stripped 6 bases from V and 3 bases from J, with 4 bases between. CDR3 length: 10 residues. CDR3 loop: CSVGTDTQYF. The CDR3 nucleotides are TGCAGCGTGGGGACAGATACGCAGTATTTT.

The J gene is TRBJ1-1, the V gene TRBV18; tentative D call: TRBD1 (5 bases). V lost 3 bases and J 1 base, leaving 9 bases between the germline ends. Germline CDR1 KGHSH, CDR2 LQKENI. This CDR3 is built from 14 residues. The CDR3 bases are TGTGCCAGCTCACCGGGACTGACGAACACTGAAGCTTTCTTT. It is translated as CASSPGLTNTEAFF.

The CDR3 nucleotides are TGTGCCGCCAGACGACAGGCGGGTTGTTTTTTT. Its protein product is CAARRQAGCFF. The genes are TRBV2 and TRBJ1-4, with D perhaps matching TRBD1 (6 bases). The germline CDR1 and CDR2 sequences are SNHLY and FYNNEI. The CDR3 length is 11 residues. Trimming took 11 bases from V and 17 from J, leaving 21 bases between them.

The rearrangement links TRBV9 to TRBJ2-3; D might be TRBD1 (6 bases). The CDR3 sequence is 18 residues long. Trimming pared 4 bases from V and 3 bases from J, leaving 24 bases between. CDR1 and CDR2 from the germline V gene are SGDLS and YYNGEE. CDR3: CASSLNREGYHGTDTQYF. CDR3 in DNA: TGTGCCAGCAGCCTCAACAGGGAAGGTTATCATGGAACAGATACGCAGTATTTT.

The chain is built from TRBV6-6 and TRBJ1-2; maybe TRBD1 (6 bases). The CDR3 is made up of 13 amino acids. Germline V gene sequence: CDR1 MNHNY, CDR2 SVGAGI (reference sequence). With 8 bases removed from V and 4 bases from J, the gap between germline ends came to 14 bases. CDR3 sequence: CASGLGAFYGYTF. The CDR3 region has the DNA TGTGCCAGCGGACTGGGGGCTTTCTATGGCTACACCTTC.

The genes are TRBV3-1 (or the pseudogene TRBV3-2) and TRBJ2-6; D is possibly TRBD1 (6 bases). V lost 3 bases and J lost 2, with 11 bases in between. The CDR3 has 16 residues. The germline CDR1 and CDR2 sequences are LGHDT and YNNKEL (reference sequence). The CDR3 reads CASSQGAGAGANVLTF. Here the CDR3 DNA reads TGTGCCAGCAGCCAGGGTGCAGGGGCTGGGGCCAACGTCCTGACTTTC.

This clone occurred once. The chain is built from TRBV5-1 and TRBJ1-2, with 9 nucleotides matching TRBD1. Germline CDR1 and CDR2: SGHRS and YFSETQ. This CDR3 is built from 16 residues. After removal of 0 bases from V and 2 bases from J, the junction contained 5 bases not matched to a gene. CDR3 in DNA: TGCGCCAGCAGCTTGGGTTTGGGACAGGGAAACTATGGCTACACCTTC. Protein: CASSLGLGQGNYGYTF.

The CDR3 is CASSMLAGSFGELFF. CDR3 nucleotides: TGTGCCAGTAGTATGCTAGCGGGGAGTTTTGGGGAGCTGTTTTTT. The chain employs TRBV19 and TRBJ2-2; 9 nucleotides line up with TRBD2. CDR3 length equals 15 residues. The V gene's germline CDR1 is LNHDA and CDR2 SQIVND (reference sequence). V gave up 3 bases and J gave up 8 bases; unmatched junction bases: 7.

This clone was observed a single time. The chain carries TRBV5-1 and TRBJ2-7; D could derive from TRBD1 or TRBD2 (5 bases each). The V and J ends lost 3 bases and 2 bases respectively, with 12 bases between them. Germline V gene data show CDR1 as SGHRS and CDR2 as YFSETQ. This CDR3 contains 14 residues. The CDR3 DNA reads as TGCGCCAGCAGCTGGGGGACGGGAACCTACGAGCAGTACTTC. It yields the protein CASSWGTGTYEQYF. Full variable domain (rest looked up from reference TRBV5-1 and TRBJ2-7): KAGVTQTPRYLIKTRGQQVTLSCSPISGHRSVSWYQQTPGQGLQFLFEYFSETQRNKGNFPGRFSGRQFSNSRSEMNVSTLELGDSALYLCASSWGTGTYEQYFGPGTRLTVT.

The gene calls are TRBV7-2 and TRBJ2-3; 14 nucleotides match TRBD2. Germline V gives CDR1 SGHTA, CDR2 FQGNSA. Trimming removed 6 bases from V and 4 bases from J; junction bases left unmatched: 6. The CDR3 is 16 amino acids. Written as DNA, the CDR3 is TGTGCCAGCAGGGGGACTAGCGGGAGCGGGGCAGATACGCAGTATTTT. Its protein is CASRGTSGSGADTQYF.

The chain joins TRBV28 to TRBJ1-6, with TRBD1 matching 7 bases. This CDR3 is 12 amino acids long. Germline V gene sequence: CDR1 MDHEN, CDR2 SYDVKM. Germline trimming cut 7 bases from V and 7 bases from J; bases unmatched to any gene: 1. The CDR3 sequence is CASTDRNSPLHF. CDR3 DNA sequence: TGTGCCAGCACGGACAGGAATTCACCCCTCCACTTT.

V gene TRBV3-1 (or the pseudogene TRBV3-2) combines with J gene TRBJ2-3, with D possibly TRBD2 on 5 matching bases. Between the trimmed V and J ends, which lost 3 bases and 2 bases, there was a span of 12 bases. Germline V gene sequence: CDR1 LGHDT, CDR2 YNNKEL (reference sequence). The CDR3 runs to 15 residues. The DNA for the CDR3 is TGTGCCAGCAGCCAGGACGGGATACTCACAGATACGCAGTATTTT. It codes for CASSQDGILTDTQYF.

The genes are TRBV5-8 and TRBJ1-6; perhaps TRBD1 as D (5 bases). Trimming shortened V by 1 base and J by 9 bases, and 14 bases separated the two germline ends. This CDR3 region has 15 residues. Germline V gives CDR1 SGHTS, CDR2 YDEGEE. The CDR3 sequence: CASSLFAGSSSPLHF. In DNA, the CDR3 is TGTGCCAGCAGCTTGTTTGCAGGGTCATCTTCACCCCTCCACTTT.

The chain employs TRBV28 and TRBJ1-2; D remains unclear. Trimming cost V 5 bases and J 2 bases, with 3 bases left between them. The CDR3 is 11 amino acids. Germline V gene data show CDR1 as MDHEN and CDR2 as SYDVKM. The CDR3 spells CASSPNYGYTF. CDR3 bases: TGTGCCAGCAGTCCGAACTATGGCTACACCTTC.

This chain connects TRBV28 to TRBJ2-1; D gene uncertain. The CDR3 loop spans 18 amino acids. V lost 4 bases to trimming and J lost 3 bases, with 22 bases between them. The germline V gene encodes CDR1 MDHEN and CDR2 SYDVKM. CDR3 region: CASSSSELLSRIYNEQFF. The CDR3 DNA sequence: TGTGCCAGCAGTTCCTCAGAGCTCCTAAGTCGAATCTACAATGAGCAGTTCTTC.

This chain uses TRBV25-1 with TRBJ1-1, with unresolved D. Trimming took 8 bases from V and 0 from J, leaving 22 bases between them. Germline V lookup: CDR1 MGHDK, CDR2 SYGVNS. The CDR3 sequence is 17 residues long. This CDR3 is CASAPGYYERMNTEAFF. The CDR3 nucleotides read TGTGCCAGCGCTCCGGGCTACTACGAAAGGATGAACACTGAAGCTTTCTTT.

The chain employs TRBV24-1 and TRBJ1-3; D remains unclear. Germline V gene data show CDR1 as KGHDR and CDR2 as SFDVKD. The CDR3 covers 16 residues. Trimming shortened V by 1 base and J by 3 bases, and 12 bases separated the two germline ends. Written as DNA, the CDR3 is TGTGCCACCAGTGATTTAAAGGGAGTACGTGGAAACACCATATATTTT. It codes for CATSDLKGVRGNTIYF.

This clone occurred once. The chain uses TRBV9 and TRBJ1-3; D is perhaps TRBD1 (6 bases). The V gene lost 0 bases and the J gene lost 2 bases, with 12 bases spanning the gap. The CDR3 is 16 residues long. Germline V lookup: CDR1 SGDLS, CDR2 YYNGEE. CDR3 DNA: TGTGCCAGCAGCGTAGGTAGAGGGGGGACTGGAAACACCATATATTTT. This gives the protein CASSVGRGGTGNTIYF.

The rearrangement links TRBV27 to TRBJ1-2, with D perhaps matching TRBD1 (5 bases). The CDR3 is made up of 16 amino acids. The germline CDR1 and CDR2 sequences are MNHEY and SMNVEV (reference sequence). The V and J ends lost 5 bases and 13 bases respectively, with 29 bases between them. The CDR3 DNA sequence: TGTGCCAGCAGTATCCCACACAGGCACCCCCTAAAAAAAAGCACCTTC. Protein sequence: CASSIPHRHPLKKSTF.